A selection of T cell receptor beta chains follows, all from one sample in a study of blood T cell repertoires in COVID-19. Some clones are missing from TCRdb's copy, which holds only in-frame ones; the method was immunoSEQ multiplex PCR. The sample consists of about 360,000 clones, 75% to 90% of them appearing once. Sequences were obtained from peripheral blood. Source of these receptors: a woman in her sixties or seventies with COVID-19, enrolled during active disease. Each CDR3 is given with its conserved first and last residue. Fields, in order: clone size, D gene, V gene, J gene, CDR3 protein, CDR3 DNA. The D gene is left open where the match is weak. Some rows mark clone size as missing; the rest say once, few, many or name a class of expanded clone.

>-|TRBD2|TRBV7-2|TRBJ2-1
CASSYSGRVHNEQFF
TGTGCCAGCAGCTATAGCGGGCGGGTCCACAATGAGCAGTTCTTC
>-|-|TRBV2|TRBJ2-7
CASSERGYEQYF
TGTGCCAGCAGTGAACGGGGATACGAGCAGTACTTC
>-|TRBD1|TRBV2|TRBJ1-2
CASSEDRDYGYTF
TGTGCCAGCAGCGAGGACAGGGACTATGGCTACACCTTC
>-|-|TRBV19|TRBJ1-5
CASRTQVVSNQPQHF
TGTGCCAGTAGGACACAGGTGGTAAGCAATCAGCCCCAGCATTTT
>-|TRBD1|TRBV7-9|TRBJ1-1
CASRGQGAAFF
TGTGCCAGCAGGGGACAGGGAGCAGCTTTCTTT
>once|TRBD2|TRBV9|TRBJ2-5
CASSAGTTQETQYF
TGTGCCAGCAGCGCCGGGACTACCCAAGAGACCCAGTACTTC
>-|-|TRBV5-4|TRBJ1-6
CASSSYTDRGSPLHF
TGTGCCAGCAGCAGTTACACGGACCGGGGGTCACCCCTCCACTTT
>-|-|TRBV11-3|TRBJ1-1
CASSVESGNTEAFF
TGTGCCAGCAGCGTAGAATCAGGGAACACTGAAGCTTTCTTT
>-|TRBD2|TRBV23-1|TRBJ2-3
CASSQSVRRPGLAFHVGDTQYF
TGCGCCAGCAGTCAATCTGTTCGGCGCCCGGGACTAGCCTTTCACGTGGGAGATACGCAGTATTTT
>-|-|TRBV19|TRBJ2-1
CASSLQGLHYNEQFF
TGTGCCAGTAGTTTACAGGGTCTCCACTACAATGAGCAGTTCTTC
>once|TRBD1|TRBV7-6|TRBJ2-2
CASSTIYGGQGTGELFF
TGTGCCAGCAGCACGATTTACGGCGGACAGGGGACCGGGGAGCTGTTTTTT
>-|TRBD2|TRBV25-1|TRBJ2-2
CASSSRQLAGVGELFF
TGTGCCAGCAGTTCACGGCAACTAGCGGGGGTCGGGGAGCTGTTTTTT
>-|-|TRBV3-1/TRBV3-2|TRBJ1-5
CASSQDAGLRTQPQHF
TGTGCCAGCAGCCAAGATGCAGGGTTACGTACTCAGCCCCAGCATTTT